One and the same sample provided the 2 T cell receptor beta chains below, sequenced in a study of radiotherapy plus CTLA-4 blockade in lung cancer. The data were produced by immunoSEQ multiplex PCR, yet TCRdb's version contains in-frame clones alone and is incomplete. The sample lists tens of thousands of clones; 80% to 90% were seen once. The material sequenced was peripheral blood, taken from a patient treated with radiotherapy plus ipilimumab. The receptors were gathered from a human donor with non-small cell lung cancer who had stable disease on radiotherapy plus ipilimumab.

The chain joins TRBV9 to TRBJ2-1; TRBD2 agrees at 15 bases. Germline trimming cut 3 bases from V and 8 bases from J; bases unmatched to any gene: 12. The CDR3 consists of 18 residues. Germline CDR1 and CDR2: SGDLS and YYNGEE. CDR3 amino acids: CASSAPQSGLAGGDEQFF. The CDR3 nucleotides are TGTGCCAGCAGCGCACCGCAATCAGGACTAGCGGGGGGGGATGAGCAGTTCTTC.

The chain has TRBV2 and TRBJ2-2, with 11 positions matching TRBD2. Germline values: CDR1 SNHLY, CDR2 FYNNEI. This CDR3 is 14 amino acids long. Trimming cost V 6 bases and J 4 bases; bases outside gene matches: 1. The CDR3 sequence: CASRLAGGTGELFF. Here the CDR3 DNA reads TGTGCCAGCAGGCTAGCGGGGGGCACCGGGGAGCTGTTTTTT. Full variable domain (missing parts from reference TRBV2 and TRBJ2-2): EPEVTQTPSHQVTQMGQEVILRCVPISNHLYFYWYRQILGQKVEFLVSFYNNEISEKSEIFDDQFSVERPDGSNFTLKIRSTKLEDSAMYFCASRLAGGTGELFFGEGSRLTVL.